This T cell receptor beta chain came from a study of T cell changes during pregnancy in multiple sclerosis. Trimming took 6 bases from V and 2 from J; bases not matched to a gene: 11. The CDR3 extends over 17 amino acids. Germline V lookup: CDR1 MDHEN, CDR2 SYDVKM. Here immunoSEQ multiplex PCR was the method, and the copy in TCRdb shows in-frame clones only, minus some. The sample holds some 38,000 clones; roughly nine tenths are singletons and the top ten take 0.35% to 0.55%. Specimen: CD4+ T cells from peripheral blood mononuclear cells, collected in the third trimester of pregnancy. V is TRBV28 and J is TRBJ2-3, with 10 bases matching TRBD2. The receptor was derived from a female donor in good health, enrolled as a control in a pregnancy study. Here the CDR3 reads CASSHPYGLADTDTQYF. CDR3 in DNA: TGTGCCAGCAGCCACCCCTACGGACTAGCGGACACAGATACGCAGTATTTT.